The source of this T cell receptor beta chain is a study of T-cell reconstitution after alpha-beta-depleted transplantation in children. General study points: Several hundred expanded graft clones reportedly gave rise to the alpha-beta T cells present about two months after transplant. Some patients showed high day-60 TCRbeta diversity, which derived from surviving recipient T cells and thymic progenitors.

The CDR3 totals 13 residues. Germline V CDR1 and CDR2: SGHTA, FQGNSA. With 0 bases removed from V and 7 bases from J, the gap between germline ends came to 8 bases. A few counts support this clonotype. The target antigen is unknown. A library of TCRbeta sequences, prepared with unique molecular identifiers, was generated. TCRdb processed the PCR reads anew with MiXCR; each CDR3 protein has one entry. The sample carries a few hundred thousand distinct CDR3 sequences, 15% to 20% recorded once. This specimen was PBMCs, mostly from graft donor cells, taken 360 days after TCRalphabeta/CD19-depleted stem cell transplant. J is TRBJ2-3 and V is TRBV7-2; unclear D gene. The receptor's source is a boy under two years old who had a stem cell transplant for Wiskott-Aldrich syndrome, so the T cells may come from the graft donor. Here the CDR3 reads CASSLAGRHTQYF. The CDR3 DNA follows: TGTGCCAGCAGCTTAGCTGGTAGACATACGCAGTATTTT.